This section outlines one TCR beta chain sequence together with its context. Its antigen remains unknown. Measured with immunoSEQ multiplex PCR; TCRdb has only the in-frame clones, and not every one. The table lists about 2.2 million clones, just under 95% of them singletons, with over 1.5% in the top ten. This sample was taken from a study of shared clonotypes between healthy human individuals. General observations from the study: Shared clonotypes across all four donors exceeded non-shared ones in generation probability.

As defined, naive CD8 cells were CD45RO-negative and positively selected for CCR7, with terminally differentiated effector memory CD45RA+ cells excluded. Sequencing was performed on naive CD8+ T cells from PBMCs. The clonotype originates from a man younger than 35 in good health. Some clones in this sample may be carry-over from other donors' samples.

CDR3 in DNA: TGTGCCTGTGCTACAGGGGCAATCTATGGCTACACCTTC. Translated, it gives CACATGAIYGYTF. This chain links TRBV30 with TRBJ1-2; 7 positions agree with TRBD1. This CDR3 region has 13 residues. Germline V gene lookup returns CDR1 GTSNPN and CDR2 SVGIG (reference sequence). V trimming: 6 bases; J trimming: 4 bases; junction bases outside the gene matches: 8.